The present T cell receptor beta chain was sequenced within a study of shared clonotypes between healthy human individuals. This CDR3 comprises 14 residues. V shed 1 base and J shed 6 bases, with 10 bases lying between them. Germline assignment: CDR1 MNHNS and CDR2 SASEGT. Ten immunoSEQ deep assay plates held the unsorted PBMC DNA. Data came from immunoSEQ multiplex PCR; TCRdb stores just in-frame clones and leaves some out. Here the sample spans around 500,000 clones, around 75% being singletons. Every donor was a Caucasian adult from Nashville, Tennessee. The source is a woman aged 40 to 55 in good health. Some clones in this sample may be carry-over from other donors' samples. This sequence joins TRBV6-1 and TRBJ1-5; D may be TRBD1 (6 bases). Sequenced material: PBMCs. The chain's CDR3 is CASSEGGAGQPQHF. The CDR3 DNA is TGTGCCAGCAGTGAAGGGGGGGCCGGTCAGCCCCAGCATTTT.